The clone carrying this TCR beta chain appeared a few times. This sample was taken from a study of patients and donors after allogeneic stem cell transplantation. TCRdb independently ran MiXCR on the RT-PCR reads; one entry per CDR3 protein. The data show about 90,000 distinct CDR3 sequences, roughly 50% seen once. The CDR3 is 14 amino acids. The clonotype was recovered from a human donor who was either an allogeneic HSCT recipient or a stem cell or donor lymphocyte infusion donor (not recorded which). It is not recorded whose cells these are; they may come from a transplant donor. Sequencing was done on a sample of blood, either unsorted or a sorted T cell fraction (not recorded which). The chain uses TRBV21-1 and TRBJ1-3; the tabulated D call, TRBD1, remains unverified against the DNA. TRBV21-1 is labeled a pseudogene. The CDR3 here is CAPAAGRVGNTIYF. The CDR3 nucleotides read TGTGCCCCAGCGGCGGGGCGAGTTGGAAACACCATATATTTT.